Given below is one T cell receptor (beta chain) in context. The data originate from a study of Graves' ophthalmopathy and Graves' hyperthyroidism. Germline V lookup: CDR1 ENHRY, CDR2 SYGVKD. The length of the CDR3 is 14 residues. V was trimmed by 5 bases and J by 5 bases, leaving 12 bases between them. Beta-chain TCR CDR3 regions were amplified from RNA transcripts. An opening RT-PCR round employed HTBI primers and preceded a second-round multiplex PCR. TCRdb ran MiXCR on the multiplex PCR reads and lists one entry per CDR3 protein. Counted here are roughly 1.1 million distinct CDR3 sequences, 35% to 40% occurring once; the ten biggest clones make up more than 9.5%.

The V gene is TRBV10-3, the J gene TRBJ1-4; D gene uncertain. Sample: peripheral blood or thyroid tissue (not recorded which). This clonotype was obtained from an adult man with Graves' hyperthyroidism. The CDR3 DNA is TGTGCCATCAGTTACTCGATCAGAAATGAAAAACTGTTTTTT. Translated, it gives CAISYSIRNEKLFF.